Listed here is a single T cell receptor (beta chain). The time point here: peripheral blood 6 weeks after treatment start. The data were taken from a study of PD-L1 blockade in urothelial cancer. Study-wide background: At some point between 2014 and 2016 therapy began: atezolizumab 1,200 mg intravenously every 3 weeks. A median blood sample held about 150,000 T cells and 80,000 or so unique TCRs. About 85% of the 29 patients were men whose urothelial cancer was bladder-origin.

Some clones are missing from TCRdb's copy, which holds only in-frame ones; the method was immunoSEQ multiplex PCR. This table holds about 36,000 clones, around 84% found once. The receptor comes from a man between 35 and 55 years old with urothelial cancer. The specimen comprised PBMCs, sampled around atezolizumab (anti-PD-L1) treatment.

The CDR3 nucleotides read TGTGCCAGCAGTTTTGTACCGGGACAGGCCCTGGGGTATACGCAGTATTTT. Residues: CASSFVPGQALGYTQYF. The rearrangement joins TRBV27 to TRBJ2-3; 8 nucleotides align to TRBD1. The CDR3 has 17 amino acids. The junction had 15 bases not matched to a gene; V was cut back by 3 bases and J by 7 bases. In germline, CDR1 is MNHEY, CDR2 SMNVEV (reference sequence).